This T cell receptor (beta chain) was identified in a study of T cell responses to AZD1222 COVID-19 vaccine. Overall study results and limits: Baseline antibody screening turned up just six seropositive AZD1222 recipients.

Germline lookup yields CDR1 SGHTA and CDR2 FQGNSA. The CDR3 is 14 residues long. Sequenced by immunoSEQ multiplex PCR; TCRdb stores in-frame clones only, minus some. The profile covers 130,000 to 150,000 clones, with roughly 92% appearing a single time and about 1.5% taken by the ten largest. A remark on this clone: Its antigen is still unknown. The junction departs from germline at one end; a sequencing error may be responsible.

The sample here was peripheral blood, taken on day 0 of AZD1222 vaccination. This TCR was sampled from an adult in good health. V is TRBV7-2 and J is TRBJ2-1; the match to TRBD2 covers 7 bases. CDR3 nucleotides: TGTGCCAGCAGCAAAACCCGGGACTACCATGAGCAGTTCTTC. Amino acids: CASSKTRDYHEQFF.